The 19 T cell receptor beta chains reported below all come from one sample, sequenced in a study of blood T cell repertoires in COVID-19. Method: immunoSEQ multiplex PCR; TCRdb's copy keeps in-frame clones and lacks some. Of about 400,000 clones listed, under 90% are singletons. Sequenced material: PBMCs or T cells enriched from blood (not recorded which). These receptors were collected from a woman aged 25 to 45 who had recovered from COVID-19.

The chain carries TRBV3-1 (or the pseudogene TRBV3-2) and TRBJ2-1, with 9 bases matching TRBD2. Germline V gene data show CDR1 as LGHDT and CDR2 as YNNKEL (reference sequence). V lost 0 bases, J lost 14 bases, and 11 bases stayed unmatched. There are 15 residues in the CDR3. In nucleotides, the CDR3 is TGTGCCAGCAGCCAAGATCGCAGTAGCGGGAGTAGGAAGTTCTTC. Residues: CASSQDRSSGSRKFF.

J is TRBJ2-4 and V is TRBV2; the D gene is possibly TRBD1 (5 bases). From germline, CDR1 is SNHLY and CDR2 FYNNEI. The CDR3 contains 15 residues. V lost 6 bases to trimming and J lost 0 bases, with 12 bases between them. In DNA, the CDR3 is TGTGCCAGCAGCCTCAGGGAAGCAGCCAAAAACATTCAGTACTTC. Its protein product is CASSLREAAKNIQYF.

V and J are TRBV7-3 and TRBJ2-1; 7 nucleotides agree with TRBD2. Trimming at V came to 6 bases and at J to 0 bases, leaving 8 bases not matched to a gene. The CDR3 runs 16 residues. The germline gives CDR1 SGHTA, CDR2 FQGTGA. CDR3 protein: CASSQMTSSSYNEQFF. CDR3 bases: TGTGCCAGCAGTCAAATGACTAGCTCCTCCTACAATGAGCAGTTCTTC.

The chain recombines TRBV11-1 with TRBJ2-4, with 9 bases lining up with TRBD1. This CDR3 spans 16 amino acids. The V segment lost 4 bases and the J segment 7 bases; nucleotides outside the gene matches: 11. In germline, CDR1 is SGHAT, CDR2 FQDESV (reference sequence). CDR3 DNA: TGTGCCAGCAGCTCCGCACCGGGACAGGGCCGGAACATTCAGTACTTC. Protein product: CASSSAPGQGRNIQYF.

The chain joins TRBV7-2 to TRBJ2-7; 10 bases are a match to TRBD2. V lost 2 bases and J lost 6; bases outside the gene matches: 10. Per the germline V gene, CDR1 is SGHTA and CDR2 is FQGNSA. The CDR3 is made up of 16 amino acids. Here the CDR3 DNA reads TGTGCCAGCAGCTTAACAAGCGGGAGGGGTATCTGCGAGCAGTACTTC. It is translated as CASSLTSGRGICEQYF.

J is TRBJ1-3 and V is TRBV4-1, with D unclear. The CDR3 length is 17 residues. The germline gives CDR1 MGHRA, CDR2 YSYEKL. Trimming removed 0 bases from V and 0 bases from J, with 12 bases in between. DNA of the CDR3: TGCGCCAGCAGCCAAGAAGCGGGATGGGGCTCTGGAAACACCATATATTTT. As protein: CASSQEAGWGSGNTIYF.

The V and J genes are TRBV28 and TRBJ2-7, with 10 bases matching TRBD1. Losses at the gene ends were 5 bases for V and 4 bases for J; bases not matched to a gene: 8. The germline gives CDR1 MDHEN, CDR2 SYDVKM. The CDR3 loop spans 15 amino acids. CDR3 nucleotides: TGTGCCAGCAGTCCCCCGGGGACAGGGGATTACGAGCAGTACTTC. It encodes CASSPPGTGDYEQYF.

The chain links TRBV2 to TRBJ1-5; 9 bases line up with TRBD1. V lost 6 bases and J lost 4; bases outside the gene matches: 7. The CDR3 length is 15 residues. Looked up from germline, CDR1 is SNHLY and CDR2 is FYNNEI. DNA for the CDR3: TGTGCCAGCAGGAGAACAGGGGGCGGAAATCAGCCCCAGCATTTT. This encodes CASRRTGGGNQPQHF.

The V gene is TRBV4-1, the J gene TRBJ1-5; a weak D match, TRBD1 (6 bases). This CDR3 has 17 residues. Germline V gene sequence: CDR1 MGHRA, CDR2 YSYEKL. V lost 8 bases, J lost 2 bases, and 22 bases lay in between. This CDR3 reads CASPRDSWGPGNQPQHF. CDR3 DNA sequence: TGCGCCAGCCCCCGGGATTCTTGGGGGCCGGGCAATCAGCCCCAGCATTTT.

V usage is TRBV2 and J usage is TRBJ2-7; a weak D match, TRBD2 (7 bases). CDR1 is SNHLY and CDR2 is FYNNEI in the germline V gene. The CDR3 length is 14 residues. V was cut by 6 bases and J by 4 bases, with 16 bases left in between. In DNA form, the CDR3 reads TGTGCCAGCAGGAGGGGGGGCAGTGAGTACGAGCAGTACTTC. This gives the protein CASRRGGSEYEQYF.

V usage is TRBV5-4 and J usage is TRBJ2-3, with D possibly matching TRBD2 (6 bases). Germline lookup yields CDR1 SGHNT and CDR2 YYREEE (reference sequence). The V gene lost 2 bases and the J gene lost 1 base, with 14 bases spanning the gap. The CDR3 contains 16 residues. CDR3: CASSFGGKGGTDTQYF. In nucleotides, the CDR3 is TGTGCCAGCAGCTTTGGGGGGAAAGGAGGCACAGATACGCAGTATTTT.

This clone was observed a few times. The chain has TRBV30 and TRBJ1-1; possibly TRBD1 for D (6 bases). Trimming removed 5 bases from V and 3 bases from J, with 25 bases in between. From germline, CDR1 is GTSNPN and CDR2 SVGIG (reference sequence). This CDR3 is built from 17 residues. As DNA, the CDR3 is TGTGCCTGGGAGCCGTTATATCAGGGGATTAAGTACACTGAAGCTTTCTTT. This codes for CAWEPLYQGIKYTEAFF.

V and J are TRBV6-5 and TRBJ1-1, with 9 bases aligning to TRBD1. This CDR3 is built from 13 residues. With 2 bases clipped from V and 12 bases from J, the junction kept 7 bases outside the gene matches. The germline gives CDR1 MNHEY, CDR2 SVGAGI. CDR3 residues: CASSYTGQGATFF. For the CDR3, the DNA is TGTGCCAGCAGTTACACGGGACAGGGCGCAACTTTCTTT.

The chain links TRBV2 to TRBJ2-7, with a tentative D call TRBD2 (7 bases). Germline V gene sequence: CDR1 SNHLY, CDR2 FYNNEI. This CDR3 has 12 residues. Deletions cut 7 bases from V and 6 bases from J, with 13 bases between. The CDR3 region is CASTTGRGEQYF. Written as DNA, the CDR3 is TGTGCCAGCACAACAGGGAGGGGCGAGCAGTACTTC.

The chain recombines TRBV7-2 with TRBJ2-7; D not resolved. Deletions cut 1 base from V and 1 base from J, with 11 bases between. This CDR3 has 15 residues. CDR1 is SGHTA and CDR2 is FQGNSA in the germline V gene. CDR3 protein: CASSLGHLVSYEQYF. The DNA for the CDR3 is TGTGCCAGCAGCTTAGGCCACCTAGTTTCCTACGAGCAGTACTTC. The whole variable domain, filled in from reference TRBV7-2 and TRBJ2-7, reads GAGVSQSPSNKVTEKGKDVELRCDPISGHTALYWYRQSLGQGLEFLIYFQGNSAPDKSGLPSDRFSAERTGGSVSTLTIQRTQQEDSAVYLCASSLGHLVSYEQYFGPGTRLTVT.

The rearrangement links TRBV24-1 to TRBJ1-2, with D possibly TRBD1 on 6 matching bases. Between the trimmed V and J ends, which lost 3 bases and 3 bases, there was a span of 10 bases. The CDR3 covers 14 residues. Germline V gene data show CDR1 as KGHDR and CDR2 as SFDVKD. The CDR3 coding sequence is TGTGCCACCAGTGATCCTACAGGGCACTATGGCTACACCTTC. It encodes CATSDPTGHYGYTF.

The genes are TRBV19 and TRBJ2-1; TRBD2 matches 7 bases. There are 17 residues in the CDR3. After removal of 5 bases from V and 5 bases from J, the junction contained 15 bases not matched to a gene. Per the germline V gene, CDR1 is LNHDA and CDR2 is SQIVND (reference sequence). CDR3 nucleotides: TGTGCCAGTAGTCACCGCCCTAGGGCGGGGGTTAACAATGAGCAGTTCTTC. It encodes CASSHRPRAGVNNEQFF.

The V call is TRBV19, the J call TRBJ1-2; 7 bases line up with TRBD1. The CDR3 covers 13 residues. CDR1 is LNHDA and CDR2 is SQIVND in the germline V gene (reference sequence). V shed 8 bases and J 4 bases; nucleotides not matched to a gene: 7. This chain's CDR3 is CASLRTGVYGYTF. DNA for the CDR3: TGTGCCAGTCTCAGGACAGGAGTCTATGGCTACACCTTC.

This chain joins TRBV7-9 and TRBJ1-3, with unresolved D. V was cut by 5 bases and J by 2 bases, with 13 bases left in between. The CDR3 has 15 amino acids. CDR1 is SEHNR and CDR2 is FQNEAQ in the germline V gene (reference sequence). The DNA for the CDR3 is TGTGCCAGCAGCCGTGGTGGGAGTACTGGAAACACCATATATTTT. It encodes CASSRGGSTGNTIYF.